This is a list of T cell receptor beta chains from one sample in a study of T cell responses to AZD1222 COVID-19 vaccine. The protocol was immunoSEQ multiplex PCR, while the TCRdb copy is restricted to in-frame clones and leaves out a portion. The sample yields about 120,000 clones, roughly 92% seen once. Sequenced here: peripheral blood, sampled 28 days after the second AZD1222 dose. The receptor set was obtained from an adult who received the AZD1222 COVID-19 vaccine. Both conserved end residues are part of each CDR3. A D gene is named only where the DNA matches it firmly. Expanded clones get a size class; other rows say once, few or many, or leave the size out.

CDR3: CAISSDGSSYEQYF; DNA: TGTGCCATCAGTTCGGACGGGAGCTCCTACGAGCAGTACTTC; length: 14; V: TRBV10-3; D: .; size: .; J: TRBJ2-7
CDR3: CASSLDPWEVFF; DNA: TGTGCCAGCAGCTTAGACCCCTGGGAAGTGTTTTTT; length: 12; V: TRBV7-9; D: .; size: .; J: TRBJ1-4
CDR3: CASSSHQGQGGTGELFF; DNA: TGTGCCAGCAGTTCACACCAGGGACAGGGAGGAACCGGGGAGCTGTTTTTT; length: 17; V: TRBV28; D: TRBD1; size: .; J: TRBJ2-2
CDR3: CSVEFPQNTEAFF; DNA: TGCAGCGTTGAATTTCCCCAGAACACTGAAGCTTTCTTT; length: 13; V: TRBV29-1; D: .; size: .; J: TRBJ1-1
CDR3: CASSLSGTVSNQPQHF; DNA: TGTGCCAGCAGTTTATCCGGGACAGTTAGCAATCAGCCCCAGCATTTT; length: 16; V: TRBV27; D: TRBD1; size: .; J: TRBJ1-5
CDR3: CASQSRGENTEAFF; DNA: TGCGCCAGCCAATCCAGGGGGGAGAACACTGAAGCTTTCTTT; length: 14; V: TRBV5-1; D: TRBD1; size: .; J: TRBJ1-1
CDR3: CAWSDTGANQPQHF; DNA: TGTGCCTGGAGTGACACGGGGGCTAATCAGCCCCAGCATTTT; length: 14; V: TRBV30; D: .; size: .; J: TRBJ1-5
CDR3: CASSLYLSGQPNEKLFF; DNA: TGCGCCAGCAGCTTGTATTTATCGGGACAGCCAAATGAAAAACTGTTTTTT; length: 17; V: TRBV5-1; D: TRBD1; size: .; J: TRBJ1-4
CDR3: CASSVTGLTYEQYF; DNA: TGTGCCAGCAGCGTAACGGGACTCACTTACGAGCAGTACTTC; length: 14; V: TRBV11-2; D: .; size: .; J: TRBJ2-7
CDR3: CSASEALARNEQFF; DNA: TGCAGTGCCAGTGAAGCCCTAGCGAGGAATGAGCAGTTCTTC; length: 14; V: TRBV20-1; D: .; size: few; J: TRBJ2-1
CDR3: CASSPPLSYEQYF; DNA: TGTGCCAGCAGCCCCCCCCTGAGCTACGAGCAGTACTTC; length: 13; V: TRBV6-5; D: .; size: .; J: TRBJ2-7
CDR3: CASSLDRGSYNEQFF; DNA: TGTGCCAGCAGCTTGGACAGGGGTTCCTACAATGAGCAGTTCTTC; length: 15; V: TRBV5-5; D: TRBD1; size: .; J: TRBJ2-1
CDR3: CASRGSSGNHEQYF; DNA: TGTGCCAGCAGAGGATCTAGCGGGAACCACGAGCAGTACTTC; length: 14; V: TRBV28; D: TRBD2; size: .; J: TRBJ2-7
CDR3: CASSQARTVSYEQYF; DNA: TGTGCCAGCAGCCAAGCAAGGACAGTTTCCTACGAGCAGTACTTC; length: 15; V: TRBV3-1/TRBV3-2; D: .; size: .; J: TRBJ2-7
CDR3: CAWSVQPPNSPLHF; DNA: TGTGCCTGGAGTGTCCAACCCCCCAATTCACCCCTCCACTTT; length: 14; V: TRBV30; D: .; size: .; J: TRBJ1-6
CDR3: CATSRVSGRGNQPQHF; DNA: TGTGCCACCAGCAGAGTGAGTGGCAGGGGCAATCAGCCCCAGCATTTT; length: 16; V: TRBV15; D: .; size: .; J: TRBJ1-5
CDR3: CASHTETELSSYNEQFF; DNA: TGTGCCAGCCACACTGAAACTGAACTCAGCTCCTACAATGAGCAGTTCTTC; length: 17; V: TRBV27; D: .; size: .; J: TRBJ2-1
CDR3: CASSLGGRAGEQFF; DNA: TGTGCCAGCAGCTTAGGAGGGAGGGCGGGTGAGCAGTTCTTC; length: 14; V: TRBV11-3; D: TRBD2; size: .; J: TRBJ2-1
CDR3: CASSQGFGQGQETQYF; DNA: TGTGCCAGCAGCCAAGGATTCGGACAGGGCCAAGAGACCCAGTACTTC; length: 16; V: TRBV3-1/TRBV3-2; D: TRBD1; size: .; J: TRBJ2-5
CDR3: CASSFRGQGAHGYTF; DNA: TGTGCCAGCAGCTTTAGGGGACAGGGGGCGCATGGCTACACCTTC; length: 15; V: TRBV7-2; D: TRBD1; size: .; J: TRBJ1-2
CDR3: CASSVLAGFHNEQFF; DNA: TGTGCCAGCAGCGTACTAGCGGGATTCCACAATGAGCAGTTCTTC; length: 15; V: TRBV9; D: TRBD2; size: .; J: TRBJ2-1
CDR3: CASRGGNNQPQHF; DNA: TGTGCCAGTCGAGGGGGGAACAATCAGCCCCAGCATTTT; length: 13; V: TRBV19; D: .; size: .; J: TRBJ1-5
CDR3: CASSFPTGELFF; DNA: TGTGCCAGCAGTTTTCCCACCGGGGAGCTGTTTTTT; length: 12; V: TRBV27; D: .; size: .; J: TRBJ2-2
CDR3: CAWTDSGVWNTEAFF; DNA: TGTGCCTGGACCGATTCAGGGGTATGGAACACTGAAGCTTTCTTT; length: 15; V: TRBV30; D: .; size: once; J: TRBJ1-1
CDR3: CASSLGTSGTGEQFF; DNA: TGTGCCAGCTCCCTCGGGACTAGCGGGACTGGGGAGCAGTTCTTC; length: 15; V: TRBV18; D: TRBD2; size: .; J: TRBJ2-1
CDR3: CASTLLSSYNSPLHF; DNA: TGTGCCAGCACCCTCTTGAGCTCCTATAATTCACCCCTCCACTTT; length: 15; V: TRBV7-9; D: .; size: .; J: TRBJ1-6
CDR3: CATRAKSDPDF; DNA: TGTGCCACCAGGGCTAAATCCGACCCCGACTTT; length: 11; V: TRBV24-1; D: .; size: once; J: TRBJ1-6
CDR3: CASSYRDEYSPLHF; DNA: TGTGCCAGCAGCTACAGGGACGAGTATTCACCCCTCCACTTT; length: 14; V: TRBV7-9; D: .; size: .; J: TRBJ1-6
CDR3: CASSQDPSGGNDRPQHF; DNA: TGCGCCAGCAGCCAAGACCCCTCCGGGGGTAATGACCGGCCCCAGCATTTT; length: 17; V: TRBV4-1; D: .; size: .; J: TRBJ1-5
CDR3: CASTPGTGYNEQFF; DNA: TGTGCCAGCACCCCCGGGACAGGGTACAATGAGCAGTTCTTC; length: 14; V: TRBV5-6; D: TRBD1; size: .; J: TRBJ2-1
CDR3: CASSPSGANVLTF; DNA: TGTGCCAGCAGCCCCTCTGGGGCCAACGTCCTGACTTTC; length: 13; V: TRBV27; D: .; size: .; J: TRBJ2-6
CDR3: CASSLLAGEGYEQFF; DNA: TGCGCCAGCAGCTTACTAGCGGGAGAGGGTTATGAGCAGTTCTTC; length: 15; V: TRBV5-1; D: TRBD2; size: .; J: TRBJ2-1
CDR3: CAWSVRGTGNQPQHF; DNA: TGTGCCTGGAGTGTACGAGGGACAGGGAATCAGCCCCAGCATTTT; length: 15; V: TRBV30; D: TRBD1; size: .; J: TRBJ1-5
CDR3: CASSRDNYGYTF; DNA: TGCGCCAGCAGCCGGGACAACTATGGCTACACCTTC; length: 12; V: TRBV10-1; D: .; size: .; J: TRBJ1-2
CDR3: CASKPGQRYNEQFF; DNA: TGCGCCAGTAAACCGGGACAGAGATACAATGAGCAGTTCTTC; length: 14; V: TRBV10-1; D: TRBD1; size: .; J: TRBJ2-1
CDR3: CASTSNSPLHF; DNA: TGTGCCAGCACATCTAATTCACCCCTCCACTTT; length: 11; V: TRBV12-3/TRBV12-4; D: .; size: .; J: TRBJ1-6
CDR3: CASSQVSGANVLTF; DNA: TGTGCCAGCAGCCAAGTCTCTGGGGCCAACGTCCTGACTTTC; length: 14; V: TRBV3-1/TRBV3-2; D: .; size: .; J: TRBJ2-6
CDR3: CASSQLEYKADTQYF; DNA: TGTGCCAGCAGCCAACTAGAATATAAGGCAGATACGCAGTATTTT; length: 15; V: TRBV6-5; D: .; size: .; J: TRBJ2-3
CDR3: CASSSTPYYGYTF; DNA: TGTGCCAGCAGTTCAACCCCTTACTATGGCTACACCTTC; length: 13; V: TRBV27; D: .; size: .; J: TRBJ1-2
CDR3: CASSDSFTDTQYF; DNA: TGTGCCAGCAGTGACTCCTTCACAGATACGCAGTATTTT; length: 13; V: TRBV6-4; D: .; size: .; J: TRBJ2-3
CDR3: CASSLAFHEQFF; DNA: TGTGCCAGCAGCTTGGCGTTCCATGAGCAGTTCTTC; length: 12; V: TRBV5-6; D: .; size: .; J: TRBJ2-1
CDR3: CASSLRQGKNEKLFF; DNA: TGTGCCAGCAGTCTCAGACAGGGGAAAAATGAAAAACTGTTTTTT; length: 15; V: TRBV6-6; D: TRBD1; size: .; J: TRBJ1-4
CDR3: CASVRGDGYGYTF; DNA: TGTGCTAGTGTTCGAGGGGACGGGTATGGCTACACCTTC; length: 13; V: TRBV12-5; D: .; size: .; J: TRBJ1-2
CDR3: CASSLTAEGLDSGTDTQYF; DNA: TGTGCCAGCAGTTTAACTGCCGAAGGACTAGACAGTGGCACAGATACGCAGTATTTT; length: 19; V: TRBV28; D: TRBD2; size: once; J: TRBJ2-3
CDR3: CASSEGRVLNSPLHF; DNA: TGTGCCAGCAGTGAAGGACGGGTGTTAAATTCACCCCTCCACTTT; length: 15; V: TRBV2; D: .; size: .; J: TRBJ1-6
CDR3: CASSYVAGGNEQFF; DNA: TGTGCCAGCAGTTACGTGGCAGGGGGGAATGAGCAGTTCTTC; length: 14; V: TRBV6-5; D: .; size: .; J: TRBJ2-1
CDR3: CASSESRDGMEKLFF; DNA: TGCGCCAGCAGTGAGTCGAGGGATGGGATGGAAAAACTGTTTTTT; length: 15; V: TRBV10-1; D: .; size: once; J: TRBJ1-4
CDR3: CAISAPGLPGNTIYF; DNA: TGTGCCATCAGTGCTCCGGGGTTGCCTGGAAACACCATATATTTT; length: 15; V: TRBV10-3; D: .; size: .; J: TRBJ1-3